This entry lists 16 T cell receptor beta chains sequenced from one sample in a study of beta chain features in type 1 diabetes. Every bit of the isolated RNA underwent reverse transcription, so sequencing read expressed TCRB transcripts. Profiling relied on immunoSEQ multiplex PCR, and the TCRdb table lists in-frame clones only, not all of them. Among 900,000 or so clones listed, 17% were seen once. Sequencing used naive CD4+ T cells from blood. These receptors came from a woman under 30 in good health.

The V and J genes are TRBV27 and TRBJ2-4; the match to TRBD1 covers 8 bases. The J segment lost 7 bases and the V segment lost 6 bases, leaving 5 bases of the junction unmatched. The CDR3 length is 13 residues. CDR1 and CDR2 from the germline V gene are MNHEY and SMNVEV (reference sequence). Written as DNA, the CDR3 is TGTGCCAGCAGACTGACAGGGGAGAACATTCAGTACTTC. It codes for CASRLTGENIQYF.

This clone has just a few counts. This chain connects TRBV7-2 to TRBJ2-7; tentatively, D is TRBD1 or TRBD2 (5 bases each). The ends were cut back, 5 bases at V and 4 bases at J, with 12 bases in the middle. CDR1 is SGHTA and CDR2 is FQGNSA in the germline V gene. This CDR3 contains 13 residues. DNA for the CDR3: TGTGCCAGCAGCCCCGGGGCCATTTACGAGCAGTACTTC. The encoded protein is CASSPGAIYEQYF.

The chain couples TRBV7-2 to TRBJ2-2; D is uncertain. Germline V gene data show CDR1 as SGHTA and CDR2 as FQGNSA. This CDR3 comprises 13 residues. Trimming left V 5 bases short and J 7 bases short, with 11 bases between. DNA for the CDR3: TGTGCCAGCAGCCTTAGACCGGTCGGGGAGCTGTTTTTT. Translated, it gives CASSLRPVGELFF.

As regards this clone: The sample has other DNA sequences that encode this CDR3 too. This rearrangement joins TRBV7-2 to TRBJ1-1; D not certain. Trimming left V 5 bases short and J 3 bases short, with 4 bases between. This CDR3 spans 11 amino acids. CDR1 is SGHTA, CDR2 FQGNSA, per germline. Here the CDR3 reads CASSPHTEAFF. In nucleotides, the CDR3 is TGTGCCAGCAGCCCTCACACTGAAGCTTTCTTT. The full variable domain, with the rest looked up from reference TRBV7-2 and TRBJ1-1, is GAGVSQSPSNKVTEKGKDVELRCDPISGHTALYWYRQSLGQGLEFLIYFQGNSAPDKSGLPSDRFSAERTGGSVSTLTIQRTQQEDSAVYLCASSPHTEAFFGQGTRLTVV.

This clone was found a few times. Other DNA sequences in this specimen translate into the identical CDR3. The V call is TRBV19, the J call TRBJ2-3; 9 bases align to TRBD2. V was pared by 6 bases and J by 4 bases, with 5 bases of the junction left unmatched. The CDR3 loop spans 14 amino acids. Per the germline V gene, CDR1 is LNHDA and CDR2 is SQIVND (reference sequence). The CDR3 spells CASSPSGNSDTQYF. The CDR3 coding sequence is TGTGCCAGTAGCCCTAGCGGGAACTCAGATACGCAGTATTTT.

This clone was detected a few times. The chain recombines TRBV7-2 with TRBJ1-1, with D tentatively TRBD1 (6 bases). Germline CDR1 SGHTA, CDR2 FQGNSA. The CDR3 totals 12 residues. Trimming removed 6 bases at V and 7 bases at J, with 12 bases between. The CDR3 nucleotides are TGTGCCAGCAGTTTACAGGGTGGTGAAGCTTTCTTT. Protein: CASSLQGGEAFF.

The CDR3: CASSTRGAGANVLTF. The CDR3 DNA reads TGTGCCAGCAGTACGCGGGGAGCTGGGGCCAACGTCCTGACTTTC. V and J are TRBV2 and TRBJ2-6, with a possible D match to TRBD2 (6 bases). The ends were cut back, 5 bases at V and 2 bases at J, with 10 bases in the middle. The germline gives CDR1 SNHLY, CDR2 FYNNEI. The CDR3 has 15 amino acids.

This chain links TRBV28 with TRBJ2-7; tentatively, D is TRBD1 (6 bases). Germline V lookup: CDR1 MDHEN, CDR2 SYDVKM. The CDR3 consists of 16 residues. The V end lost 3 bases, the J end lost 2 bases, and 17 bases lay between the germline ends. The CDR3 is CASSFTSGTITYEQYF. The DNA for the CDR3 is TGTGCCAGCAGTTTTACTTCCGGGACAATTACCTACGAGCAGTACTTC. Full variable domain (remainder filled in from reference TRBV28 and TRBJ2-7): DVKVTQSSRYLVKRTGEKVFLECVQDMDHENMFWYRQDPGLGLRLIYFSYDVKMKEKGDIPEGYSVSREKKERFSLILESASTNQTSMYLCASSFTSGTITYEQYFGPGTRLTVT.

This clone was seen only a few times. This chain links TRBV2 with TRBJ2-1; tentative D call: TRBD2 (6 bases). V lost 6 bases and J 13 bases, leaving 16 bases between the germline ends. This CDR3 spans 12 amino acids. From germline, CDR1 is SNHLY and CDR2 FYNNEI. DNA for the CDR3: TGTGCCAGCAGCCCTGAGACTAGAGACCAGTTCTTC. It encodes CASSPETRDQFF.

This chain uses TRBV5-6 with TRBJ2-1, with D possibly matching TRBD2 (6 bases). The CDR3 consists of 18 residues. Between the trimmed V and J ends, which lost 4 bases and 4 bases, there was a span of 24 bases. Germline V gives CDR1 SGHDT, CDR2 YYEEEE. Written as DNA, the CDR3 is TGTGCCAGCAGCCCCCCAGTCCTGACATACGGGAGTTACAATGAGCAGTTCTTC. It specifies CASSPPVLTYGSYNEQFF.

The table lists this clone with a few counts. The chain links TRBV9 to TRBJ2-5; maybe TRBD2 (7 bases). The V gene lost 3 bases and the J gene lost 4 bases, with 13 bases spanning the gap. This CDR3 is 14 amino acids long. Germline V gives CDR1 SGDLS, CDR2 YYNGEE. The CDR3 loop reads CASSAQGGGETQYF. CDR3 nucleotides: TGTGCCAGCAGCGCACAGGGAGGGGGAGAGACCCAGTACTTC.

CDR3 protein: CASSGTGGGWIQYF. CDR3 DNA: TGTGCCAGCAGTGGGACAGGGGGCGGTTGGATTCAGTACTTC. V is TRBV6-5 and J is TRBJ2-4; TRBD1 aligns across 12 bases. The CDR3 has 14 amino acids. Trimming cost V 5 bases and J 10 bases; bases outside gene matches: 6. The germline V gene encodes CDR1 MNHEY and CDR2 SVGAGI.

The rearrangement links TRBV27 to TRBJ2-1; TRBD2 matches 11 bases. V lost 5 bases to trimming and J lost 8 bases; unmatched junction nucleotides: 8. The CDR3 covers 15 residues. Germline CDR1 MNHEY, CDR2 SMNVEV (reference sequence). The CDR3: CASSLRTSGQDEQFF. The DNA for the CDR3 is TGTGCCAGCAGTCTCAGGACTAGCGGGCAGGATGAGCAGTTCTTC.

The chain uses TRBV28 and TRBJ1-2; 9 nucleotides agree with TRBD1. Germline lookup yields CDR1 MDHEN and CDR2 SYDVKM. Trimming removed 5 bases from V and 6 bases from J; junction bases left unmatched: 4. This CDR3 region has 13 residues. The CDR3 DNA follows: TGTGCCAGCAGTGGGACAGGGAGGGATGGCTACACCTTC. Residues: CASSGTGRDGYTF.

This CDR3 reads CAMTTVSTDTQYF. The CDR3 coding sequence is TGTGCCATGACGACAGTCAGCACAGATACGCAGTATTTT. J is TRBJ2-3 and V is TRBV5-4; possible D gene TRBD1, 5 bases. The CDR3 is 13 residues long. The ends were cut back, 9 bases at V and 0 bases at J, with 11 bases in the middle. Looked up from germline, CDR1 is SGHNT and CDR2 is YYREEE (reference sequence).

J is TRBJ2-3 and V is TRBV7-3, with a possible D match to TRBD2 (5 bases). The germline CDR1 and CDR2 sequences are SGHTA and FQGTGA. The V end lost 4 bases, the J end lost 1 base, and 15 bases lay between the germline ends. The CDR3 totals 16 residues. The CDR3 loop reads CASSSFPGLGTDTQYF. The CDR3 coding sequence is TGTGCCAGCAGCTCCTTTCCGGGATTGGGCACAGATACGCAGTATTTT.